The rows below give T cell receptor beta chains drawn from one sample of a study of cytomegalovirus exposure and HLA in healthy donors. Generated by immunoSEQ multiplex PCR, the TCRdb table keeps only in-frame clones and is missing some. The top ten hold about 4.5% of the sample, which has some 100,000 clones, 70% to 90% seen once. Sequencing used PBMCs. The receptors derive from a man between 18 and 35 years old in good health and CMV-seropositive. Each CDR3 is given with its conserved first and last residue. D genes are given only for firm matches. Expanded clones get a size class; other rows say once, few or many, or leave the size out.

CDR3 protein	CDR3 DNA	clone size	D gene	V gene	J gene
CASSTGGIGDTQYF	TGTGCCAGCAGTACAGGGGGCATTGGAGATACGCAGTATTTT	.	TRBD1	TRBV7-2	TRBJ2-3
CASSPPGRGSSYNEQFF	TGTGCCAGCTCACCACCGGGGCGGGGGAGCTCCTACAATGAGCAGTTCTTC	.	TRBD2	TRBV18	TRBJ2-1
CASSYTGTPRDTQYF	TGTGCCAGCAGCTACACCGGGACTCCGCGGGATACGCAGTATTTT	.	.	TRBV27	TRBJ2-3
CASKTGTSGVTDTQYF	TGTGCCAGCAAAACCGGGACTAGCGGGGTAACAGATACGCAGTATTTT	.	TRBD2	TRBV5-4	TRBJ2-3
CASSLSYTDTQYF	TGTGCCAGCAGCTTGAGTTACACAGATACGCAGTATTTT	.	.	TRBV11-1	TRBJ2-3
CASSQDQAAVETQYF	TGCGCCAGCAGCCAAGACCAGGCCGCCGTGGAGACCCAGTACTTC	.	.	TRBV4-3	TRBJ2-5
CSVENGDEKLFF	TGCAGCGTTGAAAACGGGGATGAAAAACTGTTTTTT	.	.	TRBV29-1	TRBJ1-4
CAITPDRDSDTIYF	TGTGCCATCACCCCGGACAGGGACTCAGACACCATATATTTT	few	TRBD1	TRBV10-3	TRBJ1-3
CASSLAGRVRNTEAFF	TGTGCCAGCAGCTTGGCCGGGAGGGTTCGGAACACTGAAGCTTTCTTT	.	.	TRBV5-4	TRBJ1-1
CASSLYEEGQALF	TGTGCCAGCAGCTTATATGAAGAGGGACAGGCACTTTTT	.	TRBD1	TRBV7-9	TRBJ1-1
CASGTGGGYDEQYF	TGTGCCAGCGGGACAGGGGGAGGCTACGACGAGCAGTACTTC	.	TRBD1	TRBV2	TRBJ2-7
CASSLNSQGGSLYNEQFF	TGTGCCAGCAGCTTAAATTCCCAAGGGGGTTCTCTTTACAATGAGCAGTTCTTC	.	.	TRBV7-2	TRBJ2-1
CASSNVGSYEQYF	TGTGCCAGTAGTAATGTCGGCTCCTACGAGCAGTACTTC	.	.	TRBV19	TRBJ2-7
CASSPATVFGNTIYF	TGTGCCAGCTCACCAGCTACAGTCTTTGGAAACACCATATATTTT	.	.	TRBV18	TRBJ1-3
CASSPRPRGANTGELFF	TGTGCCAGCAGTCCCAGACCCAGGGGCGCGAACACCGGGGAGCTGTTTTTT	.	.	TRBV5-6	TRBJ2-2
CASRWNTGGDEQYF	TGTGCCAGCAGATGGAACACTGGCGGGGACGAGCAGTACTTC	.	.	TRBV2	TRBJ2-7
CASRRQGRDYGYTF	TGTGCCAGTAGGCGACAGGGGAGGGACTATGGCTACACCTTC	.	TRBD1	TRBV19	TRBJ1-2
CANRDRNTEAFF	TGTGCCAACAGGGACAGGAACACTGAAGCTTTCTTT	.	TRBD1	TRBV2	TRBJ1-1
CASSLRPLRDRDYGYTF	TGTGCCAGCAGTTTACGGCCCTTAAGGGACAGGGACTATGGCTACACCTTC	.	TRBD1	TRBV27	TRBJ1-2
CAGGTGGGGANVLTF	TGTGCCGGAGGGACAGGGGGTGGTGGGGCCAACGTCCTGACTTTC	.	TRBD1	TRBV6-1	TRBJ2-6
CASSPSPSNQPQHF	TGTGCCAGCTCCCCGAGCCCTAGCAATCAGCCCCAGCATTTT	.	.	TRBV18	TRBJ1-5
CASSWPGTASNTEAFF	TGCGCCAGCAGCTGGCCCGGGACAGCAAGTAACACTGAAGCTTTCTTT	.	TRBD1	TRBV5-1	TRBJ1-1
CASDDRGSLRNTEAFF	TGTGCTAGTGACGATAGGGGGTCTCTTCGGAACACTGAAGCTTTCTTT	once	.	TRBV12-5	TRBJ1-1
CASSHSNRGKGIYEQYF	TGTGCCAGCAGCCATTCCAACAGGGGGAAGGGGATCTACGAGCAGTACTTC	.	TRBD1	TRBV7-9	TRBJ2-7
CATSREFGSPLHF	TGTGCCACCAGCAGAGAGTTCGGTTCACCCCTCCACTTT	.	.	TRBV15	TRBJ1-6